This T cell receptor (beta chain) is from a study of cytotoxic CD8 clonotypes in ibrutinib-treated CLL. Trimming left V 6 bases short and J 2 bases short, with 14 bases between. Germline loops: CDR1 MDHEN, CDR2 SYDVKM. The CDR3 sequence is 15 residues long. TCRdb's copy holds only in-frame clones and misses some; the assay was immunoSEQ multiplex PCR. The sample records over 250,000 clones, 65% to 85% being singletons. The material sequenced was PBMCs, taken at disease progression, from a patient treated with ibrutinib. The receptor's source is a human donor with chronic lymphocytic leukemia. The chain has TRBV28 and TRBJ1-5; possibly TRBD1 for D (5 bases). CDR3 DNA sequence: TGTGCCAGCAGGGAGGTCGGGACCGGCAATCAGCCCCAGCATTTT. Encoded protein: CASREVGTGNQPQHF.